This T cell receptor beta chain emerged from a study of blood T cells in healthy people across ages. Sample-barcoded 5' priming and a J-beta primer mix drove a second PCR of roughly 7 to 11 cycles. Each CDR3 protein is one row after TCRdb ran MiXCR on the 5' RACE reads. This sample has about 700,000 distinct CDR3 sequences, with 32% found just once. Germline-derived CDR1 and CDR2 are DFQATT and SNEGSKA (reference sequence). V trimming: 3 bases; J trimming: 4 bases; junction bases outside the gene matches: 6. The CDR3 sequence is 15 residues long. This clonotype was found many times. As yet, its antigen is unknown. Study-wide results and caveats: While age rose, TCR beta diversity per million T cells dropped in a roughly linear way. In the absence of known donor CMV status, changes in expanded clonotypes were possibly confounded. It was found that TCR beta diversity correlated strongly with the percentage of naive T cells. Estimated diversity, derived from one million T cells, was regarded as an underestimate.

Specimen: blood. The rearrangement joins TRBV20-1 to TRBJ2-3; 11 positions match TRBD2. The receptor's source is a woman older than 75 in good health. CDR3: CSASTSGGSADTQYF. The CDR3 region has the DNA TGCAGTGCTAGTACTAGCGGGGGTAGCGCAGATACGCAGTATTTT.